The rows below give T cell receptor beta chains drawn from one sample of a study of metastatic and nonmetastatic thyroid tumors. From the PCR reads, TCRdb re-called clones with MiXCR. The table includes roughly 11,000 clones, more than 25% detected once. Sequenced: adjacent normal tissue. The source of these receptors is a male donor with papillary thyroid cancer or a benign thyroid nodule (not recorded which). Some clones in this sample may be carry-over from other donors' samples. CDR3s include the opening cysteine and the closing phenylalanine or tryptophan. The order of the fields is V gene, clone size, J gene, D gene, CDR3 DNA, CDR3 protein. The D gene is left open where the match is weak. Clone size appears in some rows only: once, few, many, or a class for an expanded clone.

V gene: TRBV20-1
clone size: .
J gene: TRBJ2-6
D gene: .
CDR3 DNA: TGCAGTGCTTACCAGACTAGGACAGCCAGCTCTGGGGCCAACGTCCTGACTTTC
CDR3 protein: CSAYQTRTASSGANVLTF

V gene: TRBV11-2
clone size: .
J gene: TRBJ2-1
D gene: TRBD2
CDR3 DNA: TGTGCCAGCAGCTTAGTCGAGCGGGAGGTATACAATGAGCAGTTCTTC
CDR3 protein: CASSLVEREVYNEQFF

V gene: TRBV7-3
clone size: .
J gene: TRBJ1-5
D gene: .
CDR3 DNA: TGTGCCAGCAGCTTAGGGCGGGGGGGCAATCAGCCCCAGCATTTT
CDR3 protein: CASSLGRGGNQPQHF

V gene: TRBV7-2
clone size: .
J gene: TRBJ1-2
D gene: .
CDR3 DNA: TGTGCCAGCAGCCAGACAACTAACTATGGCTACACCTTC
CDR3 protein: CASSQTTNYGYTF

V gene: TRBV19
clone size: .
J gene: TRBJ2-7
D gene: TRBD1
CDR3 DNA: TGTGCCAGTAGCTGGGAGGGACAGGGCTACGAGCAGTACTTC
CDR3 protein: CASSWEGQGYEQYF

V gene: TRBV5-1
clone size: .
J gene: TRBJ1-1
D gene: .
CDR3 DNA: TGCGCCAGCAGCTCCCCAACAGGGCGTCCCACTGAAGCTTTCTTT
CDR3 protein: CASSSPTGRPTEAFF

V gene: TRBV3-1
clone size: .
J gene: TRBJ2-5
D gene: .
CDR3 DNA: TGTGCCAGCACCACGCGGGACTTGCTTTACTTC
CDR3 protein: CASTTRDLLYF

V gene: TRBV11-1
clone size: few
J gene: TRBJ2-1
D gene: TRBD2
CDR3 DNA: TGTGCCAGCAGCAAGTCGGCGGGAGATCTCAATGAGCAGTTCTTC
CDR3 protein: CASSKSAGDLNEQFF

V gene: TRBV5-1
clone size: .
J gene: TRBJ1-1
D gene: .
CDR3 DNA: TGCGCCAGCAGCTTTACCGTAAACGCTGAAGCTTTCTTT
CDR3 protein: CASSFTVNAEAFF

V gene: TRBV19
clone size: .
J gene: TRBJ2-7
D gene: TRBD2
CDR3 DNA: TGTGCCAGTAGTGAAGCGGGAGGTATATACGAGCAGTACTTC
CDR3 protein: CASSEAGGIYEQYF

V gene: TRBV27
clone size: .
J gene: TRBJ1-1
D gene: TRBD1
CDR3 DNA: TGTGCCAGCCAGAGAAGGGGGCTGGACACTGAAGCTTTCTTT
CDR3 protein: CASQRRGLDTEAFF

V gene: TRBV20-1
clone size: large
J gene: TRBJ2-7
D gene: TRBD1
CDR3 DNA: TGCAGTGCTAGAGATCCTCTCGGACAGGGGGCGGGGGAGCAGTACTTC
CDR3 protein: CSARDPLGQGAGEQYF

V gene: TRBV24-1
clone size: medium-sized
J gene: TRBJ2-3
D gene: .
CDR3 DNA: TGTGCCACCAGTGAGCCAAACACAGATACGCAGTATTTT
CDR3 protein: CATSEPNTDTQYF

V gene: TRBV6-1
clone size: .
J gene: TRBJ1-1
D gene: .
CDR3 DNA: TGTGCCAGCAGTTCGACCGTTAGCTCTGAAGCTTTCTTT
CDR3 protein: CASSSTVSSEAFF

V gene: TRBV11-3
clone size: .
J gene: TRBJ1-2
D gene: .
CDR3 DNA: TGTGCCAGCAGCTTTGGTGGGGGCTCCGGTGGCTACACCTTC
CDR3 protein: CASSFGGGSGGYTF

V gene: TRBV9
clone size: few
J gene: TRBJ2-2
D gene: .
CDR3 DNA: TGTGCCAGCAGCACTGACAGGCCAACGAACACCGGGGAGCTGTTTTTT
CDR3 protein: CASSTDRPTNTGELFF

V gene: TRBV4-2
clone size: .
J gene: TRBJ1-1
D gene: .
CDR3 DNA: TGTGCCAGCAGCCAAGAGGGACGGGACACTGAAGCTTTCTTT
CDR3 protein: CASSQEGRDTEAFF

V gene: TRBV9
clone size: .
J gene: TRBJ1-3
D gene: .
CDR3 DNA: TGTGCCAGCAGCGTAGGAGGCAGTAGCTCTGGAAACACCATATATTTT
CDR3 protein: CASSVGGSSSGNTIYF

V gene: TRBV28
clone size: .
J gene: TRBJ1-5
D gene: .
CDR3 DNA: TGTGCCAGCAGTAGGCAAAGCAATCAGCCCCAGCATTTT
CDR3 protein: CASSRQSNQPQHF

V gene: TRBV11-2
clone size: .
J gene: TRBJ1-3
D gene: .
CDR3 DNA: TGTGCCAGCAGCCCTGGCCTGGCTGGAAACACCATATATTTT
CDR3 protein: CASSPGLAGNTIYF

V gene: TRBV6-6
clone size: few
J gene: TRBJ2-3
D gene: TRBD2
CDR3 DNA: TGTGCCAGCAGTTACCAGTTGGGACTAGCGGGATGTACAGATACGCAGTATTTT
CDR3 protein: CASSYQLGLAGCTDTQYF

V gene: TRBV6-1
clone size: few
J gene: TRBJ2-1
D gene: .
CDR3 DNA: TGTGCCAGCAGTGAAGGTAGGGGCTCGGACAATGAGCAGTTCTTC
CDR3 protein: CASSEGRGSDNEQFF